A selection of T cell receptor beta chains follows, all from one sample in a study of PD-1 blockade in classical Hodgkin lymphoma. Profiled with immunoSEQ multiplex PCR; TCRdb holds only in-frame clones, not every one. The data show about 35,000 clones, roughly 90% seen once. This sample comprised CD4+ T cells from blood, obtained at baseline. The source of these receptors is a human donor with classical Hodgkin lymphoma. Both conserved end residues are trimmed from each CDR3. The order of the fields is J gene, V gene, CDR3 protein.

TRBJ1-1	TRBV6-5	ASSYVGTGVSTEAF
TRBJ1-2	TRBV5-4	ASSLRLDNYGYT
TRBJ2-2	TRBV6-1	ASDWTSGSSGELF
TRBJ1-1	TRBV28	ATYTGNPDTEAF
TRBJ2-7	TRBV6-5	ASSYGLAGLSYEQY
TRBJ2-3	TRBV10-1	ASSETGDLRADTQY
TRBJ1-1	TRBV5-1	ASSLGVSRLNTEAF
TRBJ2-7	TRBV7-9	ASSQQRTGWGSEQY
TRBJ2-7	TRBV2	ASSLRLASEQY
TRBJ1-1	TRBV9	ASSVGGTGGDEAF
TRBJ2-3	TRBV7-6	ASQGRTVTDTQY
TRBJ1-2	TRBV7-9	ASSLDNRPWGRGYT
TRBJ2-1	TRBV14	ASSQGLAGVNEQF
TRBJ1-4	TRBV28	ASSPQTGYNEKLF
TRBJ1-4	TRBV5-4	ASNRDRGEKLF
TRBJ2-7	TRBV30	AWSVAAAGTYEQY
TRBJ1-2	TRBV6-6	ASSSAGGYGYT
TRBJ1-3	TRBV18	ASSPVTSKDISGNTIY
TRBJ2-3	TRBV6-1	ASSRGLRTDTQY
TRBJ2-2	TRBV28	ASTNTGELF
TRBJ2-2	TRBV11-3	ASSLVLAGNTGELF
TRBJ1-2	TRBV19	ASSRWDNYGYT
TRBJ1-2	TRBV10-2	ASSESDGYGYT
TRBJ2-1	TRBV2	ASSLLLFRDEQF
TRBJ2-5	TRBV6-6	ASSYSGVETQY
TRBJ1-2	TRBV18	ASSHTQQGRDYGYT